These 6 T cell receptor beta chains came from one sample sequenced in a study of prognosis after radiotherapy for stage I lung cancer. CDR3 of TCR beta was amplified from genomic DNA via a two-round multiplex PCR. Round-one PCR had primers specific to each TRBV and TRBJ gene. A single record per CDR3 protein comes from TCRdb applying MiXCR to the multiplex PCR reads. The sample has tens of thousands of distinct CDR3 sequences; around 45% are singletons. Here the sequenced sample was PBMCs, taken before or after stereotactic body radiation therapy (not recorded which). The source of these receptors is a donor aged 50 or older with non-small cell lung cancer.

The chain's CDR3 is CASSSAGGNGYTF. CDR3 nucleotides: TGCGCCAGCAGCTCAGCAGGGGGCAATGGCTACACCTTC. This rearrangement joins TRBV5-1 to TRBJ1-2; TRBD1 aligns across 8 bases. Trimming removed 3 bases from V and 6 bases from J; junction bases left unmatched: 4. Germline values: CDR1 SGHRS, CDR2 YFSETQ. The CDR3 is made up of 13 amino acids.

This clonotype was counted at least ten times. This chain uses TRBV19 with TRBJ1-2; TRBD1 aligns across 7 bases. Germline lookup yields CDR1 LNHDA and CDR2 SQIVND (reference sequence). V lost 0 bases, J lost 3 bases, and 4 bases stayed unmatched. CDR3 size: 15 residues. DNA of the CDR3: TGTGCCAGTAGTATAGATCTCGACAGGGACTATGGCTACACCTTC. It encodes CASSIDLDRDYGYTF.

This clonotype appeared many times. The chain uses TRBV4-3 and TRBJ1-1, with D tentatively TRBD1 (6 bases). This CDR3 is 14 amino acids long. The germline gives CDR1 LGHNA, CDR2 YSLEER. The V and J ends lost 3 bases and 11 bases respectively, with 19 bases between them. CDR3: CASSQAGAGKSAFF. CDR3 nucleotide sequence: TGCGCCAGCAGCCAGGCGGGGGCGGGGAAGTCGGCTTTCTTT.

Sample share makes this clonotype medium-sized. This chain uses TRBV24-1 with TRBJ1-2; perhaps TRBD1 as D (5 bases). Trimming took 5 bases from V and 5 from J, leaving 14 bases between them. The CDR3 is 14 amino acids. The germline V gene encodes CDR1 KGHDR and CDR2 SFDVKD. The CDR3, as DNA: TGTGCCACCAGTGCATCCGGGACCGCATATGGCTACACCTTC. Translating it yields CATSASGTAYGYTF.

This clonotype was seen only a few times. A read error is possible here, since a much larger clone lies one base away. The chain uses TRBV5-1 and TRBJ1-2; D possibly corresponds to TRBD1 (6 bases). V shed 0 bases and J shed 7 bases, with 13 bases lying between them. The CDR3 length is 14 residues. Germline V gives CDR1 SGHRS, CDR2 YFSETQ. The CDR3 DNA sequence: TGCGCCAGCAGCTTGGGTTCAGGGGTCCGTGGCTACACCTTC. This translates into CASSLGSGVRGYTF. Variable domain in full (rest from reference TRBV5-1 and TRBJ1-2): KAGVTQTPRYLIKTRGQQVTLSCSPISGHRSVSWYQQTPGQGLQFLFEYFSETQRNKGNFPGRFSGRQFSNSRSEMNVSTLELGDSALYLCASSLGSGVRGYTFGSGTRLTVV.

V gene TRBV10-1 combines with J gene TRBJ2-1, with 7 bases fitting TRBD2. The CDR3 is 15 residues long. The V gene end was trimmed by 5 bases and the J gene end by 8 bases; junction bases not matched to a gene: 12. Germline CDR1 and CDR2: WNHNN and SYGVQD (reference sequence). The CDR3 coding sequence is TGCGCCAGCAGTTTTCCACGGGAGGAGGGTGATGAGCAGTTCTTC. Encoded protein: CASSFPREEGDEQFF.